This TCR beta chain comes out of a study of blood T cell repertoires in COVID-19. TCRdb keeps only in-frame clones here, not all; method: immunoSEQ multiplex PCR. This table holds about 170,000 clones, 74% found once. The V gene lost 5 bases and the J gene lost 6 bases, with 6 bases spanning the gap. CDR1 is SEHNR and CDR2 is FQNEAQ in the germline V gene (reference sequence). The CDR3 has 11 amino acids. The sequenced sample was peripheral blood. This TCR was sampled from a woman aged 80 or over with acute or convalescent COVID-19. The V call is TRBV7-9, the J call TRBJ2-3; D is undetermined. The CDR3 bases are TGTGCCAGCAGCCCCGTGGATACGCAGTATTTT. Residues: CASSPVDTQYF. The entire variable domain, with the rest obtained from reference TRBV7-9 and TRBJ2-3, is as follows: DTGVSQNPRHKITKRGQNVTFRCDPISEHNRLYWYRQTLGQGPEFLTYFQNEAQLEKSRLLSDRFSAERPKGSFSTLEIQRTEQGDSAMYLCASSPVDTQYFGPGTRLTVL.